Listed below are T cell receptor beta chains from one sample, sequenced in a study of cytomegalovirus exposure and HLA in healthy donors. Here immunoSEQ multiplex PCR was the method, and the copy in TCRdb shows in-frame clones only, minus some. The table includes some 190,000 clones, about four fifths detected once. Input material: PBMCs. The receptors here all came from a man aged 35-49 years in good health and CMV-seronegative. The CDR3 runs from the conserved cysteine through the conserved F or W. Fields, in order: V gene, D gene, clone size, J gene, CDR3 DNA, CDR3 protein. A D gene is named only where the DNA matches it firmly. Clone size appears in some rows only: once, few, many, or a class for an expanded clone.

TRBV9	TRBD1	-	TRBJ2-7	TGTGCCAGCAGCGTAGTAGGGACAGACTACGAGCAGTACTTC	CASSVVGTDYEQYF
TRBV7-2	TRBD2	-	TRBJ2-7	TGTGCCAGCAGCTTAGAACTAGCGGGAACCTACGAGCAGTACTTC	CASSLELAGTYEQYF
TRBV9	TRBD2	-	TRBJ2-1	TGTGCCAGCAGCGAGAGACTAGCGGGGTCGAACTCCTACAATGAGCAGTTCTTC	CASSERLAGSNSYNEQFF
TRBV4-2	-	-	TRBJ2-7	TGTGCCAGCAGCCAAGGCGATGTGAGCGAGCAGTACTTC	CASSQGDVSEQYF
TRBV23-1	TRBD1	-	TRBJ2-7	TGCGCCAGCAGTCAAGGGACAGGACACTACGAGCAGTACTTC	CASSQGTGHYEQYF
TRBV5-1	TRBD1	-	TRBJ2-2	TGCGCCAGCCGCGAGCAGACAGGGCCAGGCACCGGGGAGCTGTTTTTT	CASREQTGPGTGELFF
TRBV27	-	-	TRBJ2-1	TGTGCCAGCAGTTTATCGGGGGCGGGAGCTCAGAAGAGGAATGAGCAGTTCTTC	CASSLSGAGAQKRNEQFF
TRBV5-5	-	few	TRBJ2-5	TGTGCCAGCAGCGGGAAAAGACTAGAAGAGACCCAGTACTTC	CASSGKRLEETQYF
TRBV7-9	-	-	TRBJ2-1	TGTGCCAGCAGCTTAGCGTGGAGTCCTGGGGAGCAGTTCTTC	CASSLAWSPGEQFF
TRBV28	TRBD1	-	TRBJ1-1	TGTGCCAGCAGTTTATGGCACAGGGGGTCTGAAGCTTTCTTT	CASSLWHRGSEAFF
TRBV5-1	-	-	TRBJ2-7	TGCGCCAGCAGCCCAGAAAACAACCCCCCCTACGAGCAGTACTTC	CASSPENNPPYEQYF
TRBV7-9	TRBD2	-	TRBJ2-7	TGTGCCAGCAGCGTGTCCGGGACTACCCGCCGCGAGCAGTACTTC	CASSVSGTTRREQYF
TRBV2	-	-	TRBJ2-5	TGTGCCAGCAGCGGAGACCGGGGGCAAGAGACCCAGTACTTC	CASSGDRGQETQYF
TRBV6-6	-	-	TRBJ1-3	TGTGCCAGTGGGGGGGCTGGAAACACCATATATTTT	CASGGAGNTIYF
TRBV6-6	-	-	TRBJ2-3	TGTGCCAGCAGTGGGGGACTAGATACGCAGTATTTT	CASSGGLDTQYF
TRBV7-2	-	-	TRBJ1-1	TGTGCCAGCAGCCACGCTAGTCTTGGGAACACTGAAGCTTTCTTT	CASSHASLGNTEAFF
TRBV7-2	TRBD2	-	TRBJ2-1	TGTGCCAGCGTTATGCGGGAGTCGTGGAATGAGCAGTTCTTC	CASVMRESWNEQFF
TRBV7-2	-	-	TRBJ2-4	TGTGCCAGCAGCTTAAGCAGGGAACAAAACATTCAGTACTTC	CASSLSREQNIQYF
TRBV7-2	TRBD1	-	TRBJ1-5	TGTGCCAGCAGCTTAGAACAGGGGAGCAATCAGCCCCAGCATTTT	CASSLEQGSNQPQHF
TRBV30	TRBD2	-	TRBJ2-1	TGTGCCTGGAGTGGGGGGGGTTGGGGGTCTGAGTTCTTC	CAWSGGGWGSEFF
TRBV6-5	TRBD1	few	TRBJ2-7	TGTGCCAGCAGTTACGTCGGACAGGGCACCTACGAGCAGTACTTC	CASSYVGQGTYEQYF
TRBV7-9	-	once	TRBJ1-4	TGTGCCAGCAGCTTAAACAGGCTTAATGAAAAACTGTTTTTT	CASSLNRLNEKLFF
TRBV5-1	-	-	TRBJ2-4	TGCGCCAGCAGTAACGCGGGGCCCAAAAACATTCAGTACTTC	CASSNAGPKNIQYF
TRBV25-1	-	-	TRBJ1-1	TGTGCCAGCACCGAGGGGGGGAAAGTATCTGAAGCTTTCTTT	CASTEGGKVSEAFF
TRBV5-4	-	once	TRBJ2-5	TGTGCCAGCAGCCTGCCAAGGGGTGGGACCCAGTACTTC	CASSLPRGGTQYF
TRBV30	-	-	TRBJ1-4	TGTGCCTGGAGAGGCCATCTGACCGTCGGGGGAAAACTGTTTTTT	CAWRGHLTVGGKLFF
TRBV18	TRBD1	few	TRBJ2-1	TGTGCCAGCTCATCGCCGACAGGGGGATCCTACAATGAGCAGTTCTTC	CASSSPTGGSYNEQFF
TRBV30	-	once	TRBJ2-3	TGTGCCTGGAGCCGGACTTCAGACACAGATACGCAGTATTTT	CAWSRTSDTDTQYF
TRBV27	TRBD1	-	TRBJ2-7	TGTGCCAGCAGACCGGACAGGACCCCTTCCTACGAGCAGTACTTC	CASRPDRTPSYEQYF
TRBV18	-	-	TRBJ1-6	TGTGCCAGCTCACCAGCAGGGGAGAATAATTCACCCCTCCACTTT	CASSPAGENNSPLHF